This T cell receptor beta chain was found in a study of shared clonotypes between healthy human individuals. In the study overall: Participating donors consisted of two women and a few men aged 18 to 49. Three plates were used per donor for CD4 naive, three for CD4 memory, two for CD8 naive and one for CD8 memory. General study points: Naive subsets typically showed greater estimated richness than memory subsets.

Here immunoSEQ multiplex PCR was the method, and the copy in TCRdb shows in-frame clones only, minus some. The table records some 1,600,000 clones, 95% to 99% of them present only once. A note on this clone: Its antigen is still unknown.

Between the trimmed V and J ends, which lost 5 bases and 8 bases, there was a span of 9 bases. This CDR3 is 11 amino acids long. Per the germline V gene, CDR1 is LNHDA and CDR2 is SQIVND (reference sequence). This sequence joins TRBV19 and TRBJ1-2; D gene unclear. Sequencing input: naive CD4+ T cells sorted from blood. Subset denoted: CD45RA+ positively selected. This sequence was found in a man aged 30-40 years in good health. The CDR3 sequence: CASSGDIGYTF. The DNA for the CDR3 is TGTGCCAGTAGTGGGGATATAGGCTACACCTTC.